The 3 T cell receptor beta chains below all came from one sample that was sequenced in a study of CD8 T cells in ankylosing spondylitis. TCRdb reanalysed the 5' RACE reads using MiXCR and keeps one entry per CDR3 protein. The sample records under 300,000 distinct CDR3 sequences, approximately 12% being singletons. The sequenced sample was blood, either unsorted or a sorted T cell fraction (not recorded which). Source of these receptors: a male donor with ankylosing spondylitis or in good health (not recorded which).

This clonotype was picked up a small number of times. V gene TRBV11-2 combines with J gene TRBJ1-6; D gene uncertain. CDR3 length: 16 residues. V was clipped by 0 bases and J by 9 bases, with 15 bases between them. CDR1 and CDR2 from the germline V gene are SGHAT and FQNNGV. The CDR3 loop reads CASSLDLMGSVSPLHF. CDR3 bases: TGTGCCAGCAGCTTAGATCTTATGGGGTCCGTTTCACCCCTCCACTTT.

This clonotype came up many times. The chain links TRBV6-1 to TRBJ2-7, with 8 nucleotides matching TRBD1. CDR3 size: 13 residues. Germline CDR1 MNHNS, CDR2 SASEGT. Germline trimming cut 5 bases from V and 6 bases from J; bases unmatched to any gene: 6. This CDR3 reads CASSRDRIVEQYF. In DNA, the CDR3 is TGTGCCAGCAGTAGGGACAGGATAGTCGAGCAGTACTTC.

In this sample, this clonotype turned up many times. CDR3 protein: CASKEGGTGEQYF. In nucleotides, the CDR3 is TGTGCCAGCAAAGAAGGGGGGACAGGCGAGCAGTACTTC. V gene TRBV25-1 combines with J gene TRBJ2-7; the match to TRBD1 covers 8 bases. The germline CDR1 and CDR2 sequences are MGHDK and SYGVNS. The CDR3 runs to 13 residues. J gave up 6 bases and V 7 bases, and 8 bases lay outside the gene matches.